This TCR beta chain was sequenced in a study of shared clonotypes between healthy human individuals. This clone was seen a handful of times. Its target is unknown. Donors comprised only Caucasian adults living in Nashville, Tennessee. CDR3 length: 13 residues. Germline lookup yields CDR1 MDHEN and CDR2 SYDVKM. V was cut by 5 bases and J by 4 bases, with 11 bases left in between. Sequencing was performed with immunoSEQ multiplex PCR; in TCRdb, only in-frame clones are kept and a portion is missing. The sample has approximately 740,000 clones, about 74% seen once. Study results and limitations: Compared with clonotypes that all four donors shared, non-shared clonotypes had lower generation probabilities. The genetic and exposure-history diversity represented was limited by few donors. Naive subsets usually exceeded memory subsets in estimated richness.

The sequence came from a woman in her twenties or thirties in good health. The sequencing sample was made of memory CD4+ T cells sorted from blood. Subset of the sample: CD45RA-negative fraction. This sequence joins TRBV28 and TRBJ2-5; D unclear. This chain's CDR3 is CASSAGSVETQYF. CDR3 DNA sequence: TGTGCCAGCAGTGCAGGAAGCGTAGAGACCCAGTACTTC.